Described below is a single T cell receptor beta chain sequence and its context. Its antigen is as yet unknown. The entry originates in a study of cytomegalovirus exposure and HLA in healthy donors. Study-level findings and limits: Productive status was seen about 87% or about 30% of the time for most TCR beta V segments in an earlier analysis. The authors listed 164 TCR beta chains as cytomegalovirus-associated. Later analysis identified a missense DCLRE1C variant that was linked to TCR beta V- and J-gene trimming.

V shed 1 base and J shed 4 bases, with 8 bases lying between them. Germline assignment: CDR1 SGHDT and CDR2 YYEEEE. The CDR3 extends over 13 amino acids. 13 Jbeta primers and 60 Vbeta primers were used for the PCR. Measured with immunoSEQ multiplex PCR; TCRdb has only the in-frame clones, and not every one. The sample includes 150,000 or so clones, roughly 68% seen only once; the top ten take about 10%. The chain uses TRBV5-6 and TRBJ2-5; possibly TRBD1 for D (6 bases). The sample consisted of PBMCs. The sequence derives from a man aged 25 to 40 in good health and CMV-seropositive. CDR3 loop: CASSLTGRETQYF. CDR3 DNA: TGTGCCAGCAGCTTGACAGGGAGAGAGACCCAGTACTTC.